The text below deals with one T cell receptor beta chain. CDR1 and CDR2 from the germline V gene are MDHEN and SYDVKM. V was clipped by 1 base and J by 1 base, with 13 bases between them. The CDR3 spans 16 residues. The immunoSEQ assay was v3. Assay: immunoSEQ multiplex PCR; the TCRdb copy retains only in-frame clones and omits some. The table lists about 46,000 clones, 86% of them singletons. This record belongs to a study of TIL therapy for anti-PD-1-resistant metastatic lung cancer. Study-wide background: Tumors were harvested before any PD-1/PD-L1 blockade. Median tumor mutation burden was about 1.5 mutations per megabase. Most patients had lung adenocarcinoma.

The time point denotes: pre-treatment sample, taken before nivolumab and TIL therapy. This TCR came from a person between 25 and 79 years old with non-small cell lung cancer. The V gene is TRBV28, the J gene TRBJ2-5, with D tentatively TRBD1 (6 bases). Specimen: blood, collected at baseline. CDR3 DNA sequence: TGTGCCAGCAGTTTATATTCGGGACAACTCCAAGAGACCCAGTACTTC. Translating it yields CASSLYSGQLQETQYF.